Listed here are 7 T cell receptor beta chains from one sample, sequenced in a study of blood T cells in healthy people across ages. Using a J-beta primer mix together with a sample-barcoded 5' primer, a second PCR was run for roughly 7 to 11 cycles. TCRdb independently ran MiXCR on the 5' RACE reads; one entry per CDR3 protein. The table has about 680,000 distinct CDR3 sequences, around 45% seen once. Sequencing was carried out using blood. The origin of the receptors is a woman between 55 and 75 years old in good health.

The chain employs TRBV5-6 and TRBJ1-5, with D possibly being TRBD1 (5 bases). V lost 2 bases to trimming and J lost 4 bases, with 10 bases between them. In germline, CDR1 is SGHDT, CDR2 YYEEEE. This CDR3 spans 14 amino acids. The DNA for the CDR3 is TGTGCCAGCAGCTTCAGGGAGGGAAATCAGCCCCAGCATTTT. Residues: CASSFREGNQPQHF.

The chain joins TRBV14 to TRBJ2-5; perhaps TRBD2 as D (6 bases). CDR3 length: 13 amino acids. CDR1 and CDR2 (germline): SGHDN, FVKESK. Trimming stripped 1 base from V and 5 bases from J, with 8 bases between. The CDR3 region is CASSQAGAETQYF. Here the CDR3 DNA reads TGTGCCAGCAGCCAAGCGGGAGCGGAGACCCAGTACTTC.

Concerning this clonotype: The junction does not match germline at one end; this may be a read error. The chain links TRBV20-1 to TRBJ2-1; TRBD2 matches at 12 bases. The CDR3 totals 17 residues. The germline CDR1 and CDR2 sequences are DFQATT and SNEGSKA (reference sequence). This CDR3 is CSAGDPLAGGLSNEQFF. The CDR3 DNA sequence: TGCAGTGCTGGAGATCCCCTAGCGGGAGGGCTATCCAATGAGCAGTTCTTC.

The V and J genes are TRBV5-1 and TRBJ2-1, with 8 bases fitting TRBD2. The V and J ends lost 4 bases and 7 bases, in that order; junction bases with no gene match: 13. Germline V gene data show CDR1 as SGHRS and CDR2 as YFSETQ. The CDR3 has 16 residues. CDR3 sequence reads: CASSPGGVAGTNEQFF. CDR3 nucleotide sequence: TGCGCCAGCAGCCCCGGGGGGGTAGCGGGAACAAATGAGCAGTTCTTC.

The table lists this clonotype with a few counts. The chain is built from TRBV12-3 or TRBV12-4 and TRBJ2-7; 7 positions match TRBD1. The V gene end was trimmed by 1 base and the J gene end by 5 bases; junction bases not matched to a gene: 2. The CDR3 has 13 amino acids. Here the CDR3 reads CASSLGQGDEQYF. CDR3 nucleotides: TGTGCCAGCAGTTTAGGGCAGGGGGACGAGCAGTACTTC.

Worth noting for this clonotype: This may come from a read error, since a much larger clone is one base off. The chain combines TRBV10-3 with TRBJ1-2; the D gene is possibly TRBD1 (5 bases). This CDR3 spans 15 amino acids. CDR1 and CDR2 from the germline V gene are ENHRY and SYGVKD. Trimming cost V 5 bases and J 6 bases, with 19 bases left between them. CDR3 region: CAISIGDQLPDGYTF. CDR3 DNA: TGTGCCATCAGTATAGGGGACCAGCTACCCGATGGCTACACCTTC.

This clonotype was seen many times. This rearrangement joins TRBV2 to TRBJ2-6; D gene ambiguous. This CDR3 region has 14 residues. The V gene's germline CDR1 is SNHLY and CDR2 FYNNEI. The V end was cut by 6 bases, the J end by 2 bases, with 8 bases between. CDR3 in amino acids: CASRSVTGANVLTF. CDR3 nucleotides: TGTGCCAGCAGGAGCGTAACTGGGGCCAACGTCCTGACTTTC. The complete variable domain, with remaining parts taken from reference TRBV2 and TRBJ2-6, reads EPEVTQTPSHQVTQMGQEVILRCVPISNHLYFYWYRQILGQKVEFLVSFYNNEISEKSEIFDDQFSVERPDGSNFTLKIRSTKLEDSAMYFCASRSVTGANVLTFGAGSRLTVL.